The rows below give T cell receptor beta chains drawn from one sample of a study of response to subunit inactivated influenza vaccine. A single record per CDR3 protein comes from TCRdb applying MiXCR to the RT-PCR reads. The data contain roughly 500,000 distinct CDR3 sequences, roughly 23% of them seen just once; the ten biggest clones take up approximately 2%. The sequencing used CD4+ T cells sorted from PBMCs, collected more than 4 days after vaccination. These receptor sequences come from a man between 50 and 59 years old who received an inactivated influenza vaccine. The CDR3 runs from the conserved cysteine through the conserved F or W. Fields, in order: D gene, J gene, V gene, clone size, CDR3 DNA, CDR3 protein. A D gene is named only where the DNA matches it firmly. Some rows have no size entry. The others give once, few or many, or a class for an expanded clone.

TRBD2 TRBJ2-4 TRBV14 NA TGTGCCAGCAGCAAAGCCCGGGGACTAGCGGAGAAACAGTACTTC CASSKARGLAEKQYF
TRBD1 TRBJ1-4 TRBV28 NA TGTGCCAGCACCAGGGGGTCGGGTGAAAAACTGTTTTTT CASTRGSGEKLFF
NA TRBJ2-1 TRBV24-1 few TGTGCCACCAGTGATACTGTGACACCACCAAACAATGAGCAGTTCTTC CATSDTVTPPNNEQFF
TRBD2 TRBJ2-1 TRBV7-2 few TGTGCCAGCAGCTTAGCCCGACTAGCGGGGGGGGTTGAGCAGTTCTTC CASSLARLAGGVEQFF
TRBD1 TRBJ2-2 TRBV4-3 once TGCGCCAGCAGCCAAGATTGGACAGGGGTCGGGGAGCTGTTTTTT CASSQDWTGVGELFF
TRBD1 TRBJ1-5 TRBV10-2 NA TGCGCCAGCAGTGGGACAGGGCGGGTTCAGCCCCAGCATTTT CASSGTGRVQPQHF
TRBD2 TRBJ2-7 TRBV28 NA TGTGCCAGCAGCCGTGGGACTAGCGGGAGGAAGGAGCAGTACTTC CASSRGTSGRKEQYF
NA TRBJ1-5 TRBV28 NA TGTGCCAGCAGAGCGGGGAGAATTAGCAATCAGCCCCAGCATTTT CASRAGRISNQPQHF
NA TRBJ1-4 TRBV10-3 NA TGTGCCATCAGTGACGTTTATGACTACCAGGGAGACGTTGAAAAACTGTTTTTT CAISDVYDYQGDVEKLFF
NA TRBJ1-1 TRBV7-2 NA TGTGCCAGCAGCTCGGACCGATCGAACACTGAAGCTTTCTTT CASSSDRSNTEAFF
NA TRBJ2-1 TRBV7-2 NA TGTGCCACCCAGACCGGGGGGCCCCGGAGTAATGAGCAGTTCTTC CATQTGGPRSNEQFF
NA TRBJ1-1 TRBV10-3 few TGTGCCATCAGTGGGGCAGGAAACACTGAAGCTTTCTTT CAISGAGNTEAFF
NA TRBJ2-6 TRBV20-1 NA TGCAGTGCTAGAGTGCCGGGTCTAACCTCCTCTGGGGCCAACGTCCTGACTTTC CSARVPGLTSSGANVLTF
NA TRBJ2-1 TRBV20-1 once TGCAGTGCTAGAGTCCCGGGATTGAATGAGCAGTTCTTC CSARVPGLNEQFF
TRBD1 TRBJ1-2 TRBV12-3/TRBV12-4 NA TGTGCCACCATCGGTCCAGGGGGCCACGTGAAGTATGGCTACACCTTC CATIGPGGHVKYGYTF
TRBD1 TRBJ2-3 TRBV7-2 NA TGTGCCAGCAGTCGAAAGACAGGGGACACAGATACGCAGTATTTT CASSRKTGDTDTQYF
NA TRBJ2-7 TRBV27 NA TGTGCCAGCAGGCGGGACGCCCGAGGTGTGGGTTACGAGCAGTACTTC CASRRDARGVGYEQYF
NA TRBJ2-1 TRBV28 NA TGTGCCAGCAGTTTTCGGTTTTCCTACAATGAGCAGTTCTTC CASSFRFSYNEQFF
NA TRBJ2-7 TRBV5-6 NA TGTGCCAGCAGCTTGTGGTCGGCGTACGAGCAGTACTTC CASSLWSAYEQYF
NA TRBJ2-3 TRBV7-2 many TGTGCCAGCAGCTTAATAGGCAGCACAGATACGCAGTATTTT CASSLIGSTDTQYF
TRBD1 TRBJ2-3 TRBV20-1 few TGCAGTTCTCCGGGTACAGGGGGAACAGATACGCAGTATTTT CSSPGTGGTDTQYF
TRBD1 TRBJ2-5 TRBV5-1 NA TGCGCCAGCAGCTCGACAGGGTTGATGTACGAGACCCAGTACTTC CASSSTGLMYETQYF
NA TRBJ2-2 TRBV2 NA TGTGCCAGCAGCGCCGGGACAATAACCGGGGAGCTGTTTTTT CASSAGTITGELFF
NA TRBJ2-1 TRBV25-1 NA TGTGCCAGCAGTTCCCGGACCGTTTACAATGAGCAGTTCTTC CASSSRTVYNEQFF
TRBD1 TRBJ1-1 TRBV6-1 NA TGTGCCAGCAGGGGGACAGATTACATGAACACTGAAGCTTTCTTT CASRGTDYMNTEAFF
NA TRBJ1-5 TRBV20-1 NA TGCAGTGCGGTCAGGAATCAGCCCCAGCATTTT CSAVRNQPQHF
NA TRBJ1-4 TRBV11-2 NA TGTGCCAGCAGCTCCTTGGGGGACCCTCTTACGGGAAAACTGTTTTTT CASSSLGDPLTGKLFF
NA TRBJ2-7 TRBV9 NA TGTGCCAGCAGCGTCAGCCCGGGTTCGGCCTACGAGCAGTACTTC CASSVSPGSAYEQYF
TRBD2 TRBJ2-1 TRBV24-1 NA TGTGCCACCAGTGATCCCAGCGGGAGCTCCTACAATGAGCAGTTCTTC CATSDPSGSSYNEQFF